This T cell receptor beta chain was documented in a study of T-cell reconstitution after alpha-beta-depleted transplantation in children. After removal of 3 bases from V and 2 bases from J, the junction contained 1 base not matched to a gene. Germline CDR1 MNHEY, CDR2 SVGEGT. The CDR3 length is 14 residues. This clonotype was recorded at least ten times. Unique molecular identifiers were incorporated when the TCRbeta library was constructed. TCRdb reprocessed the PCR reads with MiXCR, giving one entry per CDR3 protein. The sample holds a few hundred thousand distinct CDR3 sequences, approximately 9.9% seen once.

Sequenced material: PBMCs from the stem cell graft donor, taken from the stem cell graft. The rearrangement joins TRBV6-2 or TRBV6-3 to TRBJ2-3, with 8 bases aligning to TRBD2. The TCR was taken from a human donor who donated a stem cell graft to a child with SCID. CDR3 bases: TGTGCCAGCAGTTATGGACTAGCCACAGATACGCAGTATTTT. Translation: CASSYGLATDTQYF.